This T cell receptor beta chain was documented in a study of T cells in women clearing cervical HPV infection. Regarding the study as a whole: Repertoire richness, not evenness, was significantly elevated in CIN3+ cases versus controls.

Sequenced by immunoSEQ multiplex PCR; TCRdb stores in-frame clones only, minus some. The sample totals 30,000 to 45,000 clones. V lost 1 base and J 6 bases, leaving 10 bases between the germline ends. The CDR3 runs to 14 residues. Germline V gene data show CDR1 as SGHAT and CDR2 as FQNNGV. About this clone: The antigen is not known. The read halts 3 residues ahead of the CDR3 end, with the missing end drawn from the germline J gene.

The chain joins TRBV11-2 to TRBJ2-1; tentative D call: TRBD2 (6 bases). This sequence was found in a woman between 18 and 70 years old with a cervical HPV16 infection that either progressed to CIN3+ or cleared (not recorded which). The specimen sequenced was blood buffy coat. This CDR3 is CASSLVRGVNEQFF. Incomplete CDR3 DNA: TGTGCCAGCAGCTTAGTTCGCGGGGTCAATGAG.